This T cell receptor (beta chain) was identified in a study of T cells in narcolepsy. Germline V gene data show CDR1 as SGHNT and CDR2 as YENEEA. The CDR3 has 13 amino acids. V lost 1 base to trimming and J lost 3 bases, with 4 bases between them. TCRdb's table, derived via immunoSEQ multiplex PCR, lists solely in-frame clones and lacks some. The top ten clones hold about 1.8% of a sample with about 13,000 clones, 85% to 90% of them seen once. The receptor was derived from a human donor with narcolepsy. The chain joins TRBV11-3 to TRBJ1-3; no clear D. The specimen sequenced was CD45RA- memory CD4+ T cells from PBMCs. CDR3 DNA: TGTGCCAGCAGCTTAGCACTTGGAAACACCATATATTTT. This encodes CASSLALGNTIYF.